These T cell receptor beta chains were read from a single sample in a study of T cell responses to AZD1222 COVID-19 vaccine. The repertoire was sequenced with immunoSEQ multiplex PCR; TCRdb's copy has only in-frame clones and lacks some. The sample lists more than 100,000 clones, roughly nine tenths occurring once. This sample comprised peripheral blood, obtained on day 0 of AZD1222 vaccination. The receptors originated from an adult in good health. Each CDR3 is given with its conserved first and last residue. The D gene is left open where the match is weak. Clone size is shown for a subset of rows, as once, few, many or a class of expanded clone.

V gene	clone size	D gene	J gene	CDR3 DNA	CDR3 protein
TRBV11-2	once	NA	TRBJ2-7	TGTGCCAGCAGCCCCGCTCCGGACAGAAAGTACTTC	CASSPAPDRKYF
TRBV3-1/TRBV3-2	once	NA	TRBJ2-2	TGTGCCAGCAGCCAAAGGGAAAACACCGGGGAGCTGTTTTTT	CASSQRENTGELFF
TRBV5-8	NA	NA	TRBJ1-5	TGTGCCAGCAGCTTGTGGGGTAGCAATCAGCCCCAGCATTTT	CASSLWGSNQPQHF
TRBV9	NA	NA	TRBJ2-5	TGTGCCAGCAGCGTCGGACGTCAAGAGACCCAGTACTTC	CASSVGRQETQYF
TRBV19	NA	TRBD1	TRBJ2-7	TGTGCCAGTGGGAACTCAGGGGGTAATTACGAGCAGTACTTC	CASGNSGGNYEQYF
TRBV7-9	NA	NA	TRBJ2-2	TGTGCCAGCAGCTTCAAGGCCATTCTGAACACCGGGGAGCTGTTTTTT	CASSFKAILNTGELFF
TRBV3-1/TRBV3-2	once	TRBD1	TRBJ2-4	TGTGCCAGCAGCCAAGGTTTGGGGACAGCTCAAGCCAAAAACATTCAGTACTTC	CASSQGLGTAQAKNIQYF
TRBV10-2	NA	NA	TRBJ2-7	TGCGCCAGCATCCTGCAAGGGGTCCCCTACGAGCAGTACTTC	CASILQGVPYEQYF
TRBV19	few	NA	TRBJ2-7	TGTGCCAGTAGTATAGCACCGGGTACCCCCCACGAGCAGTACTTC	CASSIAPGTPHEQYF
TRBV30	NA	NA	TRBJ2-7	TGTGCCTGGAGTACTAGCCGCCAGCAGTACTTC	CAWSTSRQQYF
TRBV5-5	NA	TRBD2	TRBJ2-3	TGTGCCAGCAGCTTAGGGACTAGCGGGGGGGTCACAGATACGCAGTATTTT	CASSLGTSGGVTDTQYF
TRBV11-1	NA	NA	TRBJ2-3	TGTGCCAGCAGCTGGACTGGCACAGAGGCGGATACGCAGTATTTT	CASSWTGTEADTQYF
TRBV4-1	NA	NA	TRBJ2-7	TGCGCCAGCAGCCAAGAATGGACTTCCTACGAGCAGTACTTC	CASSQEWTSYEQYF
TRBV3-1/TRBV3-2	NA	NA	TRBJ2-4	TGTGCCAGCAGCCAAGATGTAGGGCAGGGTTTTACCAAAAACATTCAGTACTTC	CASSQDVGQGFTKNIQYF
TRBV27	NA	NA	TRBJ2-7	TGTGCCAGCAGTTTTGGCGAGCGACTTGCGACCTACGAGCAGTACTTC	CASSFGERLATYEQYF
TRBV14	NA	NA	TRBJ2-3	TGTGCCAGCAGCCCGACCTACACAGATACGCAGTATTTT	CASSPTYTDTQYF
TRBV6-5	NA	NA	TRBJ1-1	TGTGCCAGCAGTACGAATAGGGTATTGAGCACTGAAGCTTTCTTT	CASSTNRVLSTEAFF
TRBV4-3	NA	NA	TRBJ2-3	TGCGCCAGCAGCGATATCAGTGGTGGGGATACGCAGTATTTT	CASSDISGGDTQYF
TRBV21-1	NA	NA	TRBJ1-2	TGTGCCAGCAGCAGGGGACGGCGGGGGAGGGACTATGGCTACACCTTC	CASSRGRRGRDYGYTF
TRBV14	NA	TRBD2	TRBJ2-5	TGTGCCAGCAGCCAAGCGCAGGGAGGGTTGGAGACCCAGTACTTC	CASSQAQGGLETQYF
TRBV2	NA	NA	TRBJ1-2	TGTGCCAGCAGTGAAGGGCCAAACTATGGCTACACCTTC	CASSEGPNYGYTF
TRBV29-1	NA	NA	TRBJ1-1	TGCAGCGTGGTGGGGGGTTCGGCTGAAGCTTTCTTT	CSVVGGSAEAFF
TRBV30	NA	NA	TRBJ1-1	TGTGCCTGGAATCCAAACAGCATGAACACTGAAGCTTTCTTT	CAWNPNSMNTEAFF
TRBV2	NA	TRBD1	TRBJ1-1	TGTGCCAGCAGGGAGACAGGGTTAACTGAAGCTTTCTTT	CASRETGLTEAFF
TRBV11-2	NA	NA	TRBJ1-4	TGTGCCAGCAGCTTAGATCGGGATGAAAAACTGTTTTTT	CASSLDRDEKLFF
TRBV6-2/TRBV6-3	NA	NA	TRBJ1-4	TGTGCCAGCAGTTACTCTCAGGGAGCAACTAATGAAAAACTGTTTTTT	CASSYSQGATNEKLFF
TRBV7-6	NA	NA	TRBJ1-6	TGTGCCAGCAGCTGGGACGGAAATTCACCCCTCCACTTT	CASSWDGNSPLHF
TRBV12-5	NA	TRBD1	TRBJ2-7	TGTGCTAGTGGTTTGGTGGGACAGGGCGACGAGCAGTACTTC	CASGLVGQGDEQYF
TRBV6-6	once	NA	TRBJ1-5	TGTGCCAGCAGTTCCGGAAATCAGCCCCAGCATTTT	CASSSGNQPQHF
TRBV18	NA	TRBD1	TRBJ2-4	TGTGCCAGCTCAGACGACAGGGGCAAAAACATTCAGTACTTC	CASSDDRGKNIQYF
TRBV13	NA	NA	TRBJ2-1	TGTGCCAGCAGCTCCCTGGGCCGCTACAATGAGCAGTTCTTC	CASSSLGRYNEQFF
TRBV28	few	NA	TRBJ1-1	TGTGCCAGCATACGGGGACTTTATACTGAAGCTTTCTTT	CASIRGLYTEAFF
TRBV6-6	few	TRBD1	TRBJ1-2	TGTGCCAGCAGTTACTCCGGGACAGTACCCGGCTACACCTTC	CASSYSGTVPGYTF
TRBV4-1	NA	NA	TRBJ1-5	TGCGCCAGCAGCCACCACGGAGTCAATCAGCCCCAGCATTTT	CASSHHGVNQPQHF
TRBV14	NA	NA	TRBJ1-2	TGTGCCAGCAGCCAAGATCAACGGAGAGGCTACACCTTC	CASSQDQRRGYTF
TRBV7-9	NA	TRBD2	TRBJ2-1	TGTGCCAGCAGCTTGAGTCTAGCGGGCTCCTACAATGAGCAGTTCTTC	CASSLSLAGSYNEQFF
TRBV28	few	NA	TRBJ2-1	TGTGCCAGCAGTCCACCTACCTACAATGAGCAGTTCTTC	CASSPPTYNEQFF
TRBV27	NA	NA	TRBJ1-5	TGTGCCAGCAGCCGGCTCAATCAGCCCCAGCATTTT	CASSRLNQPQHF
TRBV19	NA	NA	TRBJ1-2	TGTGCCACCGTCAGTCAGGGAGAATCTGGCTACACCTTC	CATVSQGESGYTF
TRBV6-1	NA	NA	TRBJ1-2	TGTGCCAGCAGTGAGGGGTATGGCTACACCTTC	CASSEGYGYTF
TRBV7-2	NA	NA	TRBJ2-7	TGTGCCAGCAGCTTTGACCGGGACACCCGCTACGAGCAGTACTTC	CASSFDRDTRYEQYF
TRBV24-1	few	TRBD1	TRBJ1-2	TGTGCCACCAGTGATTTGCAGGGACAGTCTAGAAACTATGGCTACACCTTC	CATSDLQGQSRNYGYTF
TRBV4-1	NA	NA	TRBJ2-7	TGCGCCAGCAGCCAAGAAGGGGTTGGGGGGGACATCCTATACGAGCAGTACTTC	CASSQEGVGGDILYEQYF
TRBV11-3	few	NA	TRBJ2-3	TGTGCCAGCAGCTTAGGGGGGAGCACAGATACGCAGTATTTT	CASSLGGSTDTQYF
TRBV11-3	NA	NA	TRBJ2-5	TGTGCCAGCAGCTTATCGCCGGGGGGCCCGCAGACCCAGTACTTC	CASSLSPGGPQTQYF
TRBV28	NA	TRBD2	TRBJ2-7	TGTGCCAGCAGTTCGGGACTAGCGGGAGAGCGCAAGCAGTACTTC	CASSSGLAGERKQYF
TRBV5-8	once	TRBD1	TRBJ1-2	TGTGCCAGCAGCTTGGCGGGACAGGGTAGTCGTGGCTACACCTTC	CASSLAGQGSRGYTF
TRBV18	NA	NA	TRBJ2-7	TGTGCCAGCTCACCCAGGAGGGCCGCCTACGAGCAGTACTTC	CASSPRRAAYEQYF
TRBV6-2/TRBV6-3	NA	NA	TRBJ2-7	TGTGCCAGCAGCCCACCTGGGGGGTTTGGCTACGAGCAGTACTTC	CASSPPGGFGYEQYF
TRBV7-9	NA	NA	TRBJ1-1	TGTGCCAGCAGCTTAGCGGGTCGGACTGAAGCTTTCTTT	CASSLAGRTEAFF
TRBV7-3	once	NA	TRBJ2-3	TGTGCCAGCAGCTCCGGGGGAAGCACAGATACGCAGTATTTT	CASSSGGSTDTQYF
TRBV6-6	NA	NA	TRBJ1-5	TGTGCCAGCAGTCAACCCCGGGGGGGGGCTACGGGCAATCAGCCCCAGCATTTT	CASSQPRGGATGNQPQHF
TRBV5-4	NA	NA	TRBJ1-5	TGTGCCAGCAGCTTGGACCCGGAAAGTCAGCCCCAGCATTTT	CASSLDPESQPQHF